A selection of T cell receptor beta chains follows, all from one sample in a study of cytotoxic CD8 clonotypes in ibrutinib-treated CLL. Assay used: immunoSEQ multiplex PCR; TCRdb lists only in-frame clones, some missing. Of around 330,000 clones in the sample, 67% are singletons; the top ten hold about 6.7%. The sample here was PBMCs, taken after 36 months of ibrutinib treatment. These TCRs come from a human donor with chronic lymphocytic leukemia. Both conserved end residues are part of each CDR3.

v_call	cdr3_aa
TRBV7-6	CASSLEGAGINYGYTF
TRBV2	CASSELTGTYNSPLHF
TRBV2	CASILNRNREGYGYTF
TRBV20-1	CSVGGPLEQFF
TRBV25-1	CASRRQGNTGELFF
TRBV10-2	CASSEQANTGELFF
TRBV11-2	CASSPTSGRFYEQYF
TRBV6-5	CASNRWRYREGEQYF
TRBV5-6	CASSLWRTNTEAFF
TRBV29-1	CSVRQGPYTGELFF
TRBV5-4	CASSSVPGDRVNSPLHF
TRBV7-6	CASSLLAGGLDTQYF
TRBV28	CASSLSPSTDTQYF
TRBV5-1	CASSLYGSLGVYEQYF